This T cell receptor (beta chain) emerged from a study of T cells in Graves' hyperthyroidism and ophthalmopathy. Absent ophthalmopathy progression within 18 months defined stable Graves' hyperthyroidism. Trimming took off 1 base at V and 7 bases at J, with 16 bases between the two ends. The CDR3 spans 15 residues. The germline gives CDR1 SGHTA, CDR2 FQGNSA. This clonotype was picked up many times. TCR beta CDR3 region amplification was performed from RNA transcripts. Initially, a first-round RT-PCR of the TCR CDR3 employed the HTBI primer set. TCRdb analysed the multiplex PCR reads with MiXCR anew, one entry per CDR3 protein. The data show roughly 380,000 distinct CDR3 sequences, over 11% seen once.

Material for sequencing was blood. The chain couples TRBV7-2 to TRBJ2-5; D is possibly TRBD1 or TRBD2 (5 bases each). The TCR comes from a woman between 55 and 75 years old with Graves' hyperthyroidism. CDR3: CASSLGGERGVTQYF. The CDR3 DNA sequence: TGTGCCAGCAGCTTAGGAGGAGAGAGGGGCGTGACCCAGTACTTC.